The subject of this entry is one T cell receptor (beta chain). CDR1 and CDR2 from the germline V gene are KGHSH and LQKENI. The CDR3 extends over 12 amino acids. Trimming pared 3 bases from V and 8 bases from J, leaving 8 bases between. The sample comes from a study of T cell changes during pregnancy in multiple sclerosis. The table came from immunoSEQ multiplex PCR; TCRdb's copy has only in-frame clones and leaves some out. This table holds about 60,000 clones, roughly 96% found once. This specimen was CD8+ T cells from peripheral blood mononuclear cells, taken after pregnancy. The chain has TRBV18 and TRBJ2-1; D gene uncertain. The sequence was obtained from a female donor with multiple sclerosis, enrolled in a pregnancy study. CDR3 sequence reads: CASSPLVDEQFF. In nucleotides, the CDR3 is TGTGCCAGCTCACCTTTAGTCGATGAGCAGTTCTTC. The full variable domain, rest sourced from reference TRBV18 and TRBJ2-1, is NAGVMQNPRHLVRRRGQEARLRCSPMKGHSHVYWYRQLPEEGLKFMVYLQKENIIDESGMPKERFSAEFPKEGPSILRIQQVVRGDSAAYFCASSPLVDEQFFGPGTRLTVL.